The TCR beta chain under discussion was sequenced for a study of cytomegalovirus exposure and HLA in healthy donors. All the people who gave samples were healthy bone marrow donors. A few counts support this clone. The antigen is undetermined. 60 Vbeta and 13 Jbeta primers were used in PCR. The repertoire was sequenced with immunoSEQ multiplex PCR; TCRdb's copy has only in-frame clones and lacks some. The sample includes over 150,000 clones, approximately 77% of them seen just once. Germline CDR1 is SGHDT and CDR2 is YYEEEE. Trimming removed 1 base from V and 3 bases from J, with 11 bases in between. The CDR3 has 14 amino acids. Study results and limitations: TCR association rates varied by HLA locus in a later analysis, with DRB1 highest and HLA-C lowest. Certain sequence variants were highly shared and formed a cluster, and this cluster was likely a sequencing artifact.

The J gene is TRBJ2-7, the V gene TRBV5-6, with D unclear. Material: PBMCs. This sequence originates from a male donor in good health and CMV-seropositive. CDR3 sequence: CASSLIGQDYEQYF. The CDR3 DNA is TGTGCCAGCAGCTTGATCGGCCAGGACTACGAGCAGTACTTC.